These 13 T cell receptor beta chains originate from one sample sequenced in a study of blood T cell repertoires in COVID-19. Clones were read by immunoSEQ multiplex PCR, and TCRdb kept only the in-frame ones, dropping some. The sample lists over 200,000 clones; about 84% were seen once. Sequenced material: PBMCs or T cells enriched from blood (not recorded which). The receptors were sampled from a man aged 55 to 70 who had recovered from COVID-19.

This clone was seen only once. This sequence joins TRBV9 and TRBJ1-1, with D perhaps TRBD1 (5 bases). The CDR3 consists of 15 residues. Germline V CDR1 and CDR2: SGDLS, YYNGEE. Trimming removed 3 bases from V and 4 bases from J, with 16 bases in between. CDR3 residues: CASSARGSDGTEAFF. As DNA, the CDR3 is TGTGCCAGCAGCGCTAGGGGCAGCGACGGCACTGAAGCTTTCTTT.

The genes are TRBV11-1 and TRBJ1-5, with 8 bases fitting TRBD1. The ends lost 5 bases at V and 7 bases at J; junction bases unmatched: 7. Germline V lookup: CDR1 SGHAT, CDR2 FQDESV (reference sequence). This CDR3 has 14 amino acids. The CDR3 region has the DNA TGTGCCAGCAGCCCCGGGACAGGAGGGCAGCCCCAGCATTTT. It specifies CASSPGTGGQPQHF.

The chain joins TRBV5-6 to TRBJ1-6; TRBD1 matches at 9 bases. The ends lost 2 bases at V and 8 bases at J; junction bases unmatched: 2. This CDR3 is 14 amino acids long. CDR1 SGHDT and CDR2 YYEEEE come from the germline V gene. This CDR3 reads CASSFDRGDSPLHF. CDR3 nucleotides: TGTGCCAGCAGCTTCGACAGGGGGGATTCACCCCTCCACTTT.

The chain uses TRBV2 and TRBJ2-2; no reliable D call. CDR1 and CDR2 from the germline V gene are SNHLY and FYNNEI. Trimming stripped 2 bases from V and 7 bases from J, with 14 bases between. This CDR3 has 15 residues. The CDR3 DNA reads TGTGCCAGCAGTGAAAATGTTCTGGGCGTCGGGGAGCTGTTTTTT. Translating it yields CASSENVLGVGELFF.

The rearrangement uses TRBV5-6 and TRBJ1-1; 7 bases align to TRBD1. The CDR3 extends over 13 amino acids. The germline CDR1 and CDR2 sequences are SGHDT and YYEEEE. V was pared by 1 base and J by 11 bases, with 8 bases of the junction left unmatched. CDR3 region: CASSLRGGGWAFF. CDR3 DNA sequence: TGTGCCAGCAGCTTGCGAGGGGGCGGTTGGGCTTTCTTT.

This clone has just one count. The CDR3 loop is CASSGHETQYF. CDR3 nucleotide sequence: TGTGCCAGCAGTGGGCACGAGACCCAGTACTTC. The chain joins TRBV2 to TRBJ2-5, with D uncertain. V lost 4 bases, J lost 5 bases, and 5 bases lay in between. The germline V gene has CDR1 SNHLY and CDR2 FYNNEI. CDR3 length equals 11 residues.

The chain employs TRBV7-2 and TRBJ1-2, with 7 bases that match TRBD1. Germline values: CDR1 SGHTA, CDR2 FQGNSA. The CDR3 has 13 residues. V gave up 2 bases and J gave up 13 bases; unmatched junction bases: 10. The CDR3 region is CASSLTRQGRGTF. DNA of the CDR3: TGTGCCAGCAGCTTAACCCGACAGGGCCGGGGCACCTTC. Combining the CDR3 with reference TRBV7-2 and TRBJ1-2 gives the whole variable domain GAGVSQSPSNKVTEKGKDVELRCDPISGHTALYWYRQSLGQGLEFLIYFQGNSAPDKSGLPSDRFSAERTGGSVSTLTIQRTQQEDSAVYLCASSLTRQGRGTFGSGTRLTVV.

The chain carries TRBV27 and TRBJ2-1; tentative D call: TRBD2 (6 bases). With 0 bases removed from V and 3 bases from J, the gap between germline ends came to 9 bases. The germline gives CDR1 MNHEY, CDR2 SMNVEV (reference sequence). This CDR3 region has 15 residues. The CDR3 sequence is CASSLSLAFYNEQFF. CDR3 nucleotides: TGTGCCAGCAGTTTATCGCTAGCGTTCTACAATGAGCAGTTCTTC.

The chain joins TRBV12-5 to TRBJ2-7; D may be TRBD2 (6 bases). V dropped 1 base and J dropped 0 bases, with 10 bases sitting between them. Germline V lookup: CDR1 LGHNT, CDR2 FRNRAP. The CDR3 consists of 15 residues. CDR3 in amino acids: CASGLGGVSSYEQYF. The CDR3 DNA sequence: TGTGCTAGTGGTTTGGGGGGGGTTTCCTCCTACGAGCAGTACTTC.

The chain couples TRBV9 to TRBJ1-2, with D perhaps matching TRBD1 (5 bases). The germline V gene encodes CDR1 SGDLS and CDR2 YYNGEE. The CDR3 is 14 amino acids. Deletions cut 3 bases from V and 1 base from J, with 10 bases between. The CDR3 here is CASSAGGVNYGYTF. In DNA form, the CDR3 reads TGTGCCAGCAGCGCGGGAGGGGTTAACTATGGCTACACCTTC.

This clone showed up just once. The V and J genes are TRBV9 and TRBJ1-5; D is ambiguous. V lost 0 bases and J 7 bases, leaving 11 bases between the germline ends. This CDR3 contains 14 residues. The germline gives CDR1 SGDLS, CDR2 YYNGEE. This CDR3 is CASSVGLGRQPQHF. The CDR3 region has the DNA TGTGCCAGCAGCGTAGGCCTCGGGAGGCAGCCCCAGCATTTT.

This clone was observed a few times. The chain employs TRBV7-9 and TRBJ2-1; 13 bases agree with TRBD2. CDR3 size: 17 residues. V shed 6 bases and J 7 bases; nucleotides not matched to a gene: 12. The germline V gene has CDR1 SEHNR and CDR2 FQNEAQ (reference sequence). CDR3 in DNA: TGTGCCAGCAGGGCCTCCGGCACTAGCGGGGGGGCAAATGAGCAGTTCTTC. It translates to CASRASGTSGGANEQFF. The full variable domain, with the rest looked up from reference TRBV7-9 and TRBJ2-1, is DTGVSQNPRHKITKRGQNVTFRCDPISEHNRLYWYRQTLGQGPEFLTYFQNEAQLEKSRLLSDRFSAERPKGSFSTLEIQRTEQGDSAMYLCASRASGTSGGANEQFFGPGTRLTVL.

A word on this clone: Other DNA sequences in the same sample also yield this CDR3. The chain uses TRBV16 and TRBJ1-5, with 8 bases fitting TRBD1. Germline CDR1 is KGHSY and CDR2 is FQNENV. V was pared by 4 bases and J by 7 bases, with 6 bases of the junction left unmatched. This CDR3 has 14 amino acids. For the CDR3, the DNA is TGTGCCAGCAGCCCCGGACAGGGAGGGCAGCCCCAGCATTTT. Amino acid sequence: CASSPGQGGQPQHF.